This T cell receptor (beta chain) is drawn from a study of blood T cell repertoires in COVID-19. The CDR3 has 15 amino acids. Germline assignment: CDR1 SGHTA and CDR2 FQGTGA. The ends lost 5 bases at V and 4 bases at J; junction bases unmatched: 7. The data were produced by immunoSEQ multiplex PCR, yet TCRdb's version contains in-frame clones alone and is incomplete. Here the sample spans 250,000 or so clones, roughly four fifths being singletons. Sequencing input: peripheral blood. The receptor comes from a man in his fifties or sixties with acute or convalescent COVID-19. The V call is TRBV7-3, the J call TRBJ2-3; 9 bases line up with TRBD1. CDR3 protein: CASSTQGARSDTQYF. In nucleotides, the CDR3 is TGTGCCAGCAGCACACAGGGGGCCCGGTCAGATACGCAGTATTTT.